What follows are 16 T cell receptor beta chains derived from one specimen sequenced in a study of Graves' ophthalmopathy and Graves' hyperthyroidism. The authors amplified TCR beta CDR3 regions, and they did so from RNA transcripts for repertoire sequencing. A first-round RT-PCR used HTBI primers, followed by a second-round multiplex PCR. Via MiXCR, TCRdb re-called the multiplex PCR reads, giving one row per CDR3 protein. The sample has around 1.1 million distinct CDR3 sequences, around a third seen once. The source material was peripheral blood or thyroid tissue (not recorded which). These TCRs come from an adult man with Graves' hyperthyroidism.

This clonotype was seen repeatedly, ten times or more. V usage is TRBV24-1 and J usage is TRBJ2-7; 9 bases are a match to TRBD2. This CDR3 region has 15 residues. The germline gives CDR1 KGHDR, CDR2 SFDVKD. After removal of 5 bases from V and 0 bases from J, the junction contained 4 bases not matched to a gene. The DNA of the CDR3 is TGTGCCACCAGTGGGGCTAGCGGGAACTCCTACGAGCAGTACTTC. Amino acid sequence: CATSGASGNSYEQYF.

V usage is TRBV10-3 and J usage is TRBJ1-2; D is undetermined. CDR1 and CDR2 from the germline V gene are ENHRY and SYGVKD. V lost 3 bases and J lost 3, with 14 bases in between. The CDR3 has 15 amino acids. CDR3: CAISDRRNFYYGYTF. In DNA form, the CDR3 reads TGTGCCATCAGTGATAGGAGGAATTTTTACTATGGCTACACCTTC.

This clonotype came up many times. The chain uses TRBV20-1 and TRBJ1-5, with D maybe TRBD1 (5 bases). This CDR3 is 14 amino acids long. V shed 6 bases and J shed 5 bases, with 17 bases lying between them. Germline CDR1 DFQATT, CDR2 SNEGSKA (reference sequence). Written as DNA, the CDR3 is TGCAGTGCGGGGTGGGGCGGGGGTTATCAGCCCCAGCATTTT. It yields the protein CSAGWGGGYQPQHF.

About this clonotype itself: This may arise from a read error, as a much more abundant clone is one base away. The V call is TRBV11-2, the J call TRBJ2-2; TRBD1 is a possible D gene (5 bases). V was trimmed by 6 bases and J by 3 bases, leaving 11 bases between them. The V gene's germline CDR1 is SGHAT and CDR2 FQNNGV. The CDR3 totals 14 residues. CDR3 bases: TGTGCCAGCAGAGTCTCAGGGCACACCGGGGAGCTGTTTTTT. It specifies CASRVSGHTGELFF.

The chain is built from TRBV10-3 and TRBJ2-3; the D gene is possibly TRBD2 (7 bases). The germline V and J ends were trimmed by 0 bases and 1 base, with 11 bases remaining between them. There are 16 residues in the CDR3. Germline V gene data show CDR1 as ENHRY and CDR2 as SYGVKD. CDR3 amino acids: CAISESWRGRTDTQYF. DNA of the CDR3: TGTGCCATCAGTGAGTCATGGCGGGGGCGCACAGATACGCAGTATTTT.

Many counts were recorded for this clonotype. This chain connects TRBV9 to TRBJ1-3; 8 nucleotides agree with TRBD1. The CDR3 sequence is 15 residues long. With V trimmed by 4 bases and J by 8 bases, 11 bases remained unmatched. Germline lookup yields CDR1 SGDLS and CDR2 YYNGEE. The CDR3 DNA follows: TGTGCCAGCAGCCCCCGACAGGGGATGGGAGACACCATATATTTT. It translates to CASSPRQGMGDTIYF.

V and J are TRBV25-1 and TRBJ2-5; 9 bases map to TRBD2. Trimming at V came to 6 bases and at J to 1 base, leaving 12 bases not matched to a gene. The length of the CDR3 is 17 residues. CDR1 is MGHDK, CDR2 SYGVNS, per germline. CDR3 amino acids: CASSTTSGGTPQETQYF. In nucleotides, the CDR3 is TGTGCCAGCAGCACGACTAGCGGAGGGACACCCCAAGAGACCCAGTACTTC.

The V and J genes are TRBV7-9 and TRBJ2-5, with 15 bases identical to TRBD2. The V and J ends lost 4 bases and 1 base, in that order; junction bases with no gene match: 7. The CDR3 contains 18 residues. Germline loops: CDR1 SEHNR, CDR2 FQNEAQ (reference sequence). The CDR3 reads CASSSRTSGRAAQETQYF. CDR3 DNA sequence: TGTGCCAGCAGCTCAAGGACTAGCGGGAGGGCTGCCCAAGAGACCCAGTACTTC.

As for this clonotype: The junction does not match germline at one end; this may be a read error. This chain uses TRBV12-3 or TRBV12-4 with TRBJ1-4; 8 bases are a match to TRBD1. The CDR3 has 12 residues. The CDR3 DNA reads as TGTGCCAGCAGTCAACGGACAGGGAGGTTAGTTTTT. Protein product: CASSQRTGRLVF.

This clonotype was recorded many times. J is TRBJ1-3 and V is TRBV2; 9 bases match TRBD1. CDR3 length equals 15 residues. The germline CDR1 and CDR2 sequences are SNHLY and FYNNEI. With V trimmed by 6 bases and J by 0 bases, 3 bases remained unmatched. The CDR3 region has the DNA TGTGCCAGCAGAGGGACAGGGTTCTCTGGAAACACCATATATTTT. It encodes CASRGTGFSGNTIYF.

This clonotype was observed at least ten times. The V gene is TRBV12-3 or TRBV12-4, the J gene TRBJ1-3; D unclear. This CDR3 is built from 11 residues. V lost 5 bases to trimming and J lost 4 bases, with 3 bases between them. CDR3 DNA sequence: TGTGCCAGCAGTCCCGGAAACACCATATATTTT. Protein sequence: CASSPGNTIYF.

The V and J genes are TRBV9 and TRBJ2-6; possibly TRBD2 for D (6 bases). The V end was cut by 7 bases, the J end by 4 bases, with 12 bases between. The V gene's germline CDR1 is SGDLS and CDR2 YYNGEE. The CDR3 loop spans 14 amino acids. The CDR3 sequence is CASGGSGGANVLTF. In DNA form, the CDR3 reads TGTGCCAGCGGGGGGTCTGGAGGGGCCAACGTCCTGACTTTC.

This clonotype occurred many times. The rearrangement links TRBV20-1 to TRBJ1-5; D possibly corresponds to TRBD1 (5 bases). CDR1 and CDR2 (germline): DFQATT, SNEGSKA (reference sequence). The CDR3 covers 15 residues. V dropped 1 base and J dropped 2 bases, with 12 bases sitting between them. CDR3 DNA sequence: TGCAGTGCTAGAGGTCCAGGGCTGGGCAATCAGCCCCAGCATTTT. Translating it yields CSARGPGLGNQPQHF.

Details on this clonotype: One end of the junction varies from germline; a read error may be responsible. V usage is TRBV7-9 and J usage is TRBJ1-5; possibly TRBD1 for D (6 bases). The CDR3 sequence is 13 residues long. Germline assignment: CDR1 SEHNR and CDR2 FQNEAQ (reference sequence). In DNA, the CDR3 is TGTGCCAGCGGCTTTGGGGGGGCTCAGCCCCAGCATTTC. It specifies CASGFGGAQPQHF.

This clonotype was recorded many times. The CDR3 region has the DNA TGCGCCAGCAGCCAGGAAACAGGGTGGGAGCAGTACTTC. Its translation is CASSQETGWEQYF. The rearrangement joins TRBV4-3 to TRBJ2-7, with D perhaps TRBD1 (6 bases). The germline CDR1 and CDR2 sequences are LGHNA and YSLEER. The V gene lost 3 bases and the J gene lost 7 bases, with 13 bases spanning the gap. This CDR3 is built from 13 residues.

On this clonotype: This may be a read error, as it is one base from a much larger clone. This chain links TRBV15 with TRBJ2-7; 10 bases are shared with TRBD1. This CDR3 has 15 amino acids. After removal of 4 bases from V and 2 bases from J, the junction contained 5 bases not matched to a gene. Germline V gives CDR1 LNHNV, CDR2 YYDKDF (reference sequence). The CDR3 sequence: CATSTRDRGPYEQYF. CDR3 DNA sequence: TGTGCCACCAGCACCCGGGACAGGGGCCCCTACGAGCAGTACTTC.